Here is one T cell receptor (beta chain) with its context. In the original processing: Estimates of nucleated cell counts were drawn from the amplification of reference gene primers. Clones were sequenced by immunoSEQ multiplex PCR, and TCRdb holds only the in-frame ones, with some missing. V, J and clone size are those of that table, while D and trimming were read from the DNA. Altogether 200,000 to 250,000 clones are present, 70% to 85% being singletons, with the ten largest covering about 1.8%. Adults between about 18 and 89 years of age took part from about two dozen US areas. The CDR3 runs 17 residues. Trimming removed 4 bases at V and 3 bases at J, with 20 bases between. In germline, CDR1 is SGHDT, CDR2 YYEEEE. This sample was included in a study of blood T cell repertoires in COVID-19. Study at large: Spain, Italy and the United States supplied samples that represented acute and convalescent COVID-19.

Material: PBMCs or T cells enriched from blood (not recorded which). The chain employs TRBV5-6 and TRBJ2-1; D might be TRBD2 (7 bases). This sequence originates from a man aged 60 to 69 who had recovered from COVID-19. CDR3 nucleotide sequence: TGTGCCAGCAGCCTGGAGAGAAGGCGGGGGCACTACAATGAGCAGTTCTTC. This gives the protein CASSLERRRGHYNEQFF.